Shown below are 31 T cell receptor beta chains from a single sample sequenced in a study of T cells in Graves' hyperthyroidism and ophthalmopathy. RNA transcripts yielded amplified TCR beta CDR3 regions. RT-PCR in the first round (using the HTBI primer set) targeted the TCR CDR3. TCRdb recomputed calls from the multiplex PCR reads with MiXCR, one row per CDR3 protein. The data contain 96,000 or so distinct CDR3 sequences, around 50% of them singletons. The specimen sequenced was blood. The receptors derive from a woman aged 40 to 55 with Graves' hyperthyroidism.

The rearrangement uses TRBV2 and TRBJ1-2, with D possibly being TRBD1 (5 bases). The CDR3 has 17 amino acids. The germline V and J ends were trimmed by 8 bases and 2 bases, with 24 bases remaining between them. Germline values: CDR1 SNHLY, CDR2 FYNNEI. CDR3 nucleotide sequence: TGTGCCAGCGGTACGGCAGGGATGGGTGTGGGAAACTATGGCTACACCTTC. Protein: CASGTAGMGVGNYGYTF.

V gene TRBV7-9 combines with J gene TRBJ1-6, with D tentatively TRBD1 (6 bases). This CDR3 region has 13 residues. Looked up from germline, CDR1 is SEHNR and CDR2 is FQNEAQ (reference sequence). V lost 5 bases and J lost 8, with 10 bases in between. CDR3 DNA: TGTGCCAGCAGCGGGCGGACAGATTCACCCCTCCACTTT. Its protein is CASSGRTDSPLHF.

The V gene is TRBV10-3, the J gene TRBJ2-7; TRBD1 matches 8 bases. V trimming: 11 bases; J trimming: 2 bases; junction bases outside the gene matches: 2. The CDR3 is made up of 11 amino acids. CDR1 and CDR2 (germline): ENHRY, SYGVKD. CDR3 sequence reads: CAVQGAYEQYF. The CDR3 DNA sequence: TGTGCCGTACAGGGGGCCTACGAGCAGTACTTC.

This sequence joins TRBV7-2 and TRBJ2-7, with a weak D call TRBD1 (7 bases). The CDR3 contains 14 residues. The V end was cut by 5 bases, the J end by 1 base, with 12 bases between. CDR1 is SGHTA and CDR2 is FQGNSA in the germline V gene. CDR3 residues: CASSRAGQSYEQYF. CDR3 sequence (DNA): TGTGCCAGCAGCCGGGCGGGACAGTCCTACGAGCAGTACTTC.

On this clonotype: A much larger clone lies one base from this, so it may be a read error. The chain has TRBV20-1 and TRBJ2-7; D not resolved. There are 12 residues in the CDR3. Germline V gene sequence: CDR1 DFQATT, CDR2 SNEGSKA (reference sequence). Trimming stripped 7 bases from V and 7 bases from J, with 17 bases between. The CDR3 region is CSGVGFYREQYF. The CDR3 nucleotides are TGCAGTGGAGTGGGTTTCTATAGGGAGCAGTACTTC.

Details on this clonotype: A read error may account for a junction end that differs from germline. The V call is TRBV9, the J call TRBJ1-2, with D uncertain. In germline, CDR1 is SGDLS, CDR2 YYNGEE. This CDR3 region has 14 residues. The chain's CDR3 is CASSPSRRRDGYAF. The CDR3, as DNA: TGTGCCAGCTCGCCCTCCAGGAGGCGAGATGGCTACGCCTTC. The full variable domain, its missing parts supplied by reference TRBV9 and TRBJ1-2, is DSGVTQTPKHLITATGQRVTLRCSPRSGDLSVYWYQQSLDQGLQFLIQYYNGEERAKGNILERFSAQQFPDLHSELNLSSLELGDSALYFCASSPSRRRDGYAFGSGTRLTVV.

The chain combines TRBV19 with TRBJ1-1, with no clear D. Germline assignment: CDR1 LNHDA and CDR2 SQIVND (reference sequence). The CDR3 runs 14 residues. Trimming removed 3 bases from V and 2 bases from J, with 10 bases in between. In nucleotides, the CDR3 is TGTGCCAGTAGTATGTGGGGAGCCAACACTGAAGCTTTCTTT. Protein: CASSMWGANTEAFF.

In regard to this clonotype: With a much larger clone just one base away, this may be a read error. CDR3 nucleotide sequence: TGTGTCAGCAGCTTCGGACAGGGTAGCACAGATACGCAGTATTTT. This codes for CVSSFGQGSTDTQYF. This chain joins TRBV7-6 and TRBJ2-3, with 8 bases matching TRBD1. CDR1 is SGHVS, CDR2 FNYEAQ, per germline. CDR3 length: 15 residues.

This clonotype appeared many times. The chain employs TRBV7-9 and TRBJ2-2, with D unclear. V was shortened by 4 bases and J by 4 bases, with 10 bases between the two germline ends. Looked up from germline, CDR1 is SEHNR and CDR2 is FQNEAQ (reference sequence). The CDR3 has 14 amino acids. CDR3 nucleotides: TGTGCCAGCAGCTCTGTCGACGGCACCGGGGAGCTGTTTTTT. Its protein is CASSSVDGTGELFF.

The J gene is TRBJ1-1, the V gene TRBV20-1; D remains ambiguous. Germline V gene sequence: CDR1 DFQATT, CDR2 SNEGSKA (reference sequence). Trimming left V 3 bases short and J 2 bases short, with 4 bases between. CDR3 length: 11 amino acids. The CDR3 sequence: CSARSNTEAFF. CDR3 DNA sequence: TGCAGTGCTAGGTCAAACACTGAAGCTTTCTTT.

As regards this clonotype: As the CDR3 is not closed by the conserved phenylalanine or tryptophan, this likely results from a read error. This sequence joins TRBV7-2 and TRBJ2-7; tentatively, D is TRBD1 or TRBD2 (5 bases each). Trimming pared 8 bases from V and 6 bases from J, leaving 14 bases between. The germline V gene encodes CDR1 SGHTA and CDR2 FQGNSA. The CDR3 runs 12 residues. Written as DNA, the CDR3 is TGTGCCAGCTCAACCCGGGACGGCGAGCAGTACCTC. Its translation is CASSTRDGEQYL.

This clonotype occurred many times. This chain links TRBV20-1 with TRBJ2-3, with D possibly being TRBD1 or TRBD2 (5 bases each). This CDR3 is built from 11 residues. Trimming removed 3 bases from V and 6 bases from J, with 7 bases in between. Looked up from germline, CDR1 is DFQATT and CDR2 is SNEGSKA (reference sequence). CDR3: CSASEGDTQYF. CDR3 DNA: TGCAGTGCTAGTGAGGGGGATACGCAGTATTTT.

This clonotype was recorded many times. Mismatch with germline at one junction end may stem from a read error. The genes are TRBV7-2 and TRBJ2-7; D not certain. Germline CDR1 reads SGHTA; CDR2 reads FQGNSA. CDR3 length equals 14 residues. CDR3 DNA sequence: TGTGCCAGCACCTTACAGCAGAGCTCCTACGAGCAGTACTTC. Translated, it gives CASTLQQSSYEQYF.

The rearrangement joins TRBV7-2 to TRBJ1-5; TRBD1 is a possible D gene (5 bases). The germline gives CDR1 SGHTA, CDR2 FQGNSA. The CDR3 loop spans 17 amino acids. Trimming took off 3 bases at V and 2 bases at J, with 17 bases between the two ends. CDR3 sequence: CASSFQLRGDGNQPQHF. CDR3 nucleotide sequence: TGTGCCAGCAGCTTTCAACTTAGGGGAGACGGCAATCAGCCCCAGCATTTT.

As for this clonotype: This may be a read error: a much more frequent sequence differs by one nucleotide. The chain has TRBV2 and TRBJ2-3, with TRBD1 matching over 7 bases. The CDR3 spans 21 residues. CDR1 is SNHLY, CDR2 FYNNEI, per germline. V shed 0 bases and J 2 bases; nucleotides not matched to a gene: 20. The CDR3 DNA reads TGTGCCAGCAGTGAAGCGCATCCGAGCAGGGGGAGTTTTGGTAACACAGATACGCAGTATTTT. It specifies CASSEAHPSRGSFGNTDTQYF.

In its sample, this clonotype was seen many times. V and J are TRBV28 and TRBJ2-7; 8 bases fit TRBD1. CDR1 is MDHEN, CDR2 SYDVKM, per germline. V trimming: 5 bases; J trimming: 5 bases; junction bases outside the gene matches: 11. This CDR3 is built from 15 residues. CDR3 bases: TGTGCCAGCAGTCCTTATGCAGGGGGCACGGACGAGCAGTACTTC. It encodes CASSPYAGGTDEQYF.

The J gene is TRBJ2-5, the V gene TRBV29-1; D may be TRBD2 (6 bases). The CDR3 is made up of 12 amino acids. Germline V gives CDR1 SQVTM, CDR2 ANQGSEA. Between the trimmed V and J ends, which lost 3 bases and 8 bases, there was a span of 13 bases. The CDR3 sequence is CSVDGTGNTQYF. In nucleotides, the CDR3 is TGCAGCGTTGACGGGACTGGGAACACCCAGTACTTC.

This clonotype was found many times. This chain links TRBV3-1 with TRBJ1-1, with D unresolved. V was shortened by 6 bases and J by 2 bases, with 4 bases between the two germline ends. This CDR3 has 11 residues. Germline V lookup: CDR1 LGHDT, CDR2 YNNKEL (reference sequence). CDR3 protein: CASSVNTEAFF. Written as DNA, the CDR3 is TGTGCCAGCAGTGTAAACACTGAAGCTTTCTTT.

This clonotype ranks as medium-sized. This rearrangement joins TRBV29-1 to TRBJ1-6; 8 bases match TRBD1. This CDR3 is built from 13 residues. Germline loops: CDR1 SQVTM, CDR2 ANQGSEA. Trimming took 7 bases from V and 9 from J; bases not matched to a gene: 8. The DNA for the CDR3 is TGCAGCGCCCAGGACAGGGAGGGTTCACCCCTCCACTTT. Protein sequence: CSAQDREGSPLHF.

As concerns this clonotype: No conserved phenylalanine or tryptophan is present at the end of the CDR3, so a read error is the likely explanation. Because the CDR3's place on the DNA is in doubt, the DNA is left out and the CDR3 is given as listed by TCRdb. J is TRBJ2-7 and V is TRBV20-1; the listed D gene, TRBD2, was not tested against the DNA. With termini counted, the CDR3 has 10 amino acids. Germline CDR1 and CDR2: DFQATT and SNEGSKA (reference sequence). CDR3 loop: CSAGRGGLAG.

On this clonotype itself: Its ends do not fully match the called genes, so a read error is possible. The rearrangement joins TRBV4-1 to TRBJ2-7, with unresolved D. CDR1 and CDR2 from the germline V gene are MGHRA and YSYEKL. The CDR3 contains 13 residues. In DNA form, the CDR3 reads TGCGCCAGCAGCCAAGAAGGAGAGTACGAGCAGCACTTC. This gives the protein CASSQEGEYEQHF.

In its sample, this clonotype was seen many times. The chain is built from TRBV5-1 and TRBJ2-2, with no clear D. Trimming removed 4 bases at V and 2 bases at J, with 6 bases between. The CDR3 sequence is 13 residues long. CDR1 is SGHRS, CDR2 YFSETQ, per germline. DNA of the CDR3: TGCGCCAGCAGCCCAATTAACACCGGGGAGCTGTTTTTT. Protein product: CASSPINTGELFF.

Ten or more counts support this clonotype. At one boundary the junction diverges from the germline segment, which might be a read error. CDR3 coding DNA: TGCAGCGCTGAAGGGCCTAATCCCCACGAGCAGTACTTC. Encoded protein: CSAEGPNPHEQYF. This chain connects TRBV29-1 to TRBJ2-7, with D hard to call. There are 13 residues in the CDR3. CDR1 is SQVTM and CDR2 is ANQGSEA in the germline V gene.

This chain joins TRBV29-1 and TRBJ2-5, with TRBD1 matching over 9 bases. Trimming took 8 bases from V and 7 from J; bases not matched to a gene: 11. This CDR3 contains 13 residues. Per the germline V gene, CDR1 is SQVTM and CDR2 is ANQGSEA. The CDR3 DNA sequence: TGCAGCAGTTTGGGACAGGGATTTAGGACCCAGTACTTC. This translates into CSSLGQGFRTQYF.

This clonotype came up many times. V and J are TRBV11-1 and TRBJ2-5; D might be TRBD2 (5 bases). The CDR3 sequence is 13 residues long. Looked up from germline, CDR1 is SGHAT and CDR2 is FQDESV (reference sequence). Trimming shortened V by 3 bases and J by 5 bases, and 10 bases separated the two germline ends. CDR3 protein: CASSFEGRETQYF. As DNA, the CDR3 is TGTGCCAGCAGCTTCGAGGGCCGGGAGACCCAGTACTTC.

The sample holds many counts of this clonotype. The genes are TRBV7-9 and TRBJ1-1; TRBD1 might be the D (6 bases). With 1 base removed from V and 3 bases from J, the gap between germline ends came to 12 bases. This CDR3 region has 15 residues. CDR1 is SEHNR, CDR2 FQNEAQ, per germline (reference sequence). CDR3 sequence: CASSLDRGRDTEAFF. CDR3 coding DNA: TGTGCCAGCAGCTTAGATCGGGGGCGCGACACTGAAGCTTTCTTT.

This clonotype was observed a single time. The chain recombines TRBV2 with TRBJ1-3; TRBD1 might be the D (5 bases). V lost 5 bases to trimming and J lost 0 bases, with 11 bases between them. The germline gives CDR1 SNHLY, CDR2 FYNNEI. This CDR3 comprises 15 residues. For the CDR3, the DNA is TGTGCCAGCAGTTACTTCGGGGGCTCTGGAAACACCATATATTTT. Translating gives CASSYFGGSGNTIYF. Drawing the rest from reference TRBV2 and TRBJ1-3, the complete variable domain is EPEVTQTPSHQVTQMGQEVILRCVPISNHLYFYWYRQILGQKVEFLVSFYNNEISEKSEIFDDQFSVERPDGSNFTLKIRSTKLEDSAMYFCASSYFGGSGNTIYFGEGSWLTVV.

The V and J genes are TRBV7-2 and TRBJ2-7; 10 positions match TRBD2. Germline CDR1 and CDR2: SGHTA and FQGNSA. This CDR3 spans 14 amino acids. The trim removed 6 bases at V and 5 bases at J, leaving 7 bases unmatched. CDR3 residues: CASSFSSGSHEQYF. The DNA of the CDR3 is TGTGCCAGCAGTTTTTCTAGCGGGAGCCACGAGCAGTACTTC.

The chain employs TRBV24-1 and TRBJ1-5; 9 bases line up with TRBD1. CDR3 length: 11 residues. V lost 5 bases to trimming and J lost 15 bases; unmatched junction nucleotides: 4. Germline V lookup: CDR1 KGHDR, CDR2 SFDVKD. The CDR3 loop is CATSAGTGWHF. Here the CDR3 DNA reads TGTGCCACCAGTGCCGGGACAGGGTGGCATTTT.

Many counts were recorded for this clonotype. The chain uses TRBV5-1 and TRBJ2-7, with a weak D call TRBD2 (6 bases). The CDR3 loop spans 14 amino acids. The V gene's germline CDR1 is SGHRS and CDR2 YFSETQ. Trimming left V 4 bases short and J 1 base short, with 12 bases between. The CDR3 loop reads CASSPRLESYEQYF. The CDR3 DNA sequence: TGCGCCAGCAGCCCTCGACTAGAATCCTACGAGCAGTACTTC.

The rearrangement joins TRBV5-1 to TRBJ2-7; TRBD1 might be the D (6 bases). The V end lost 4 bases, the J end lost 4 bases, and 24 bases lay between the germline ends. The germline V gene encodes CDR1 SGHRS and CDR2 YFSETQ. CDR3 length: 17 amino acids. The CDR3 sequence is CASSRQASTFLAYEQYF. The CDR3 coding sequence is TGCGCCAGCAGCCGACAGGCTTCGACCTTCCTGGCGTACGAGCAGTACTTC.